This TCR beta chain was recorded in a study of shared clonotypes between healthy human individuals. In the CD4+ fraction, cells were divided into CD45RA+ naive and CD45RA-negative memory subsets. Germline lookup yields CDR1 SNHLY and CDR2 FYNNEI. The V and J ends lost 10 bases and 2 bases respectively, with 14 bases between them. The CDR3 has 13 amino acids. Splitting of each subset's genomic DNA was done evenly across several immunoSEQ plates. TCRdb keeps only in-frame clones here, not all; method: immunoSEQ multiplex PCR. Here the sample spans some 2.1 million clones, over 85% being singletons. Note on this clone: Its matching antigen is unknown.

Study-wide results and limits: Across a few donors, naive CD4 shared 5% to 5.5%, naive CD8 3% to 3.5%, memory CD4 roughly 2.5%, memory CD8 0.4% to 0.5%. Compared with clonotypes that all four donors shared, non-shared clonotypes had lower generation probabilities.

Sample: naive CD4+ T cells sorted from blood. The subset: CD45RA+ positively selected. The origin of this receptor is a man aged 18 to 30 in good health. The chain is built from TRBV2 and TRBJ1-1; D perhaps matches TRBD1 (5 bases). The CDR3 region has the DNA TGTGCCACCCATGACAGAGCAAACACTGAAGCTTTCTTT. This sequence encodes CATHDRANTEAFF.